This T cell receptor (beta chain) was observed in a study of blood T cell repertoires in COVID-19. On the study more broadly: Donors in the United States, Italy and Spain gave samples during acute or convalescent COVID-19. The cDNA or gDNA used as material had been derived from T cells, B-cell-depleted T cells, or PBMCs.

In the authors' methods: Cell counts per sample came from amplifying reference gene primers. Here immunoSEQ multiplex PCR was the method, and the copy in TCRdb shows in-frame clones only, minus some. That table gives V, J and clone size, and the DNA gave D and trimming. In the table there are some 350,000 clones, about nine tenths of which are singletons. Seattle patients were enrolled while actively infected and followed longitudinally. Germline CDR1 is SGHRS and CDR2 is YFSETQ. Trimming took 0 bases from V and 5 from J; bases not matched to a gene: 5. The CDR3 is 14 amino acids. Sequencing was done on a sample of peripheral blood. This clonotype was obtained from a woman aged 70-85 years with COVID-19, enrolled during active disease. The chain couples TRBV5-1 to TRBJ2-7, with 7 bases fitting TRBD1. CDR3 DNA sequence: TGCGCCAGCAGCTTGGCGGGACAGAACGACGAGCAGTACTTC. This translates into CASSLAGQNDEQYF.